This T cell receptor (beta chain) was profiled in a study of cytomegalovirus exposure and HLA in healthy donors. The V end was cut by 0 bases, the J end by 3 bases, with 4 bases between. The CDR3 sequence is 13 residues long. Germline V gene lookup returns CDR1 SGDLS and CDR2 YYNGEE. The PCR employed 60 Vbeta primers together with 13 Jbeta primers. TCRdb keeps only in-frame clones here, not all; method: immunoSEQ multiplex PCR. Of approximately 130,000 clones listed, 70% to 90% are singletons. The source is a man aged 35-49 years in good health and CMV-seronegative. The material sequenced was PBMCs. The chain links TRBV9 to TRBJ2-1; D is ambiguous. The CDR3 region is CASSVDSYNEQFF. CDR3 coding DNA: TGTGCCAGCAGCGTAGACAGCTACAATGAGCAGTTCTTC. Full variable domain (missing parts from reference TRBV9 and TRBJ2-1): DSGVTQTPKHLITATGQRVTLRCSPRSGDLSVYWYQQSLDQGLQFLIQYYNGEERAKGNILERFSAQQFPDLHSELNLSSLELGDSALYFCASSVDSYNEQFFGPGTRLTVL.